This passage covers 26 T cell receptor beta chains from one sample sequenced in a study of T cell repertoires in cytomegalovirus infection. TCRdb itself ran the reads through MiXCR, one entry per CDR3 protein. There are around 450,000 distinct CDR3 sequences in the sample; roughly 30% occur only once, and roughly 15% lies in the top ten. The sample was PBMCs. Every receptor here comes from a human donor in good health (CMV status not recorded). Some clones in this sample may be carry-over from other donors' samples.

This clonotype has only a few counts. The chain links TRBV5-4 to TRBJ2-1, with D perhaps TRBD1 (5 bases). This CDR3 spans 14 amino acids. The germline V and J ends were trimmed by 3 bases and 3 bases, with 10 bases remaining between them. The germline V gene encodes CDR1 SGHNT and CDR2 YYREEE (reference sequence). CDR3 loop: CASSYDRFYNEQFF. CDR3 nucleotides: TGTGCCAGCAGCTACGACAGATTCTACAATGAGCAGTTCTTC.

This clonotype came up a few times. The chain has TRBV7-9 and TRBJ1-2, with D perhaps matching TRBD1 (5 bases). CDR1 SEHNR and CDR2 FQNEAQ come from the germline V gene (reference sequence). The CDR3 consists of 12 residues. V lost 4 bases and J 4 bases, leaving 7 bases between the germline ends. CDR3 in DNA: TGTGCCAGCAGCTCAGGGACCTATGGCTACACCTTC. Translation gives CASSSGTYGYTF.

This clonotype was counted only a few times. The chain has TRBV6-2 or TRBV6-3 and TRBJ2-2; 7 bases match TRBD2. V trimming: 7 bases; J trimming: 1 base; junction bases outside the gene matches: 6. Germline CDR1 reads MNHEY; CDR2 reads SVGEGT. The CDR3 is made up of 15 amino acids. DNA of the CDR3: TGTGCCAGCAAATACCGGACTAGGAACACCGGGGAGCTGTTTTTT. It encodes CASKYRTRNTGELFF.

The chain recombines TRBV5-1 with TRBJ2-1; 7 bases are a match to TRBD1. Germline V gives CDR1 SGHRS, CDR2 YFSETQ. The length of the CDR3 is 15 residues. Unmatched junction bases numbered 9, after V lost 1 base and J lost 8 bases. CDR3 region: CASSLSPGGGDEQFF. CDR3 coding DNA: TGCGCCAGCAGCTTGAGTCCAGGGGGTGGTGATGAGCAGTTCTTC. Filled out from reference TRBV5-1 and TRBJ2-1, the complete variable domain reads KAGVTQTPRYLIKTRGQQVTLSCSPISGHRSVSWYQQTPGQGLQFLFEYFSETQRNKGNFPGRFSGRQFSNSRSEMNVSTLELGDSALYLCASSLSPGGGDEQFFGPGTRLTVL.

This clonotype was seen repeatedly, ten times or more. V usage is TRBV7-2 and J usage is TRBJ2-7; 9 bases match TRBD1. The V segment lost 5 bases and the J segment 3 bases; nucleotides outside the gene matches: 8. The germline CDR1 and CDR2 sequences are SGHTA and FQGNSA. The CDR3 is made up of 15 amino acids. The CDR3 DNA reads as TGTGCCAGCAGCCCAGGACAGGGGACCTTCTACGAGCAGTACTTC. This codes for CASSPGQGTFYEQYF.

In its sample, this clonotype was seen many times. V gene TRBV7-2 combines with J gene TRBJ2-7; D uncertain. CDR1 and CDR2 (germline): SGHTA, FQGNSA. The CDR3 is 12 residues long. Trimming shortened V by 1 base and J by 5 bases, and 6 bases separated the two germline ends. The CDR3 DNA follows: TGTGCCAGCAGCTTAGGCGTCAACGAGCAGTACTTC. It specifies CASSLGVNEQYF.

The rearrangement joins TRBV6-6 to TRBJ1-6, with no clear D. The CDR3 consists of 14 residues. V dropped 2 bases and J dropped 8 bases, with 10 bases sitting between them. CDR1 and CDR2 (germline): MNHNY, SVGAGI (reference sequence). The chain's CDR3 is CASSYPNGDSPLHF. CDR3 in DNA: TGTGCCAGCAGTTACCCCAACGGGGATTCACCCCTCCACTTT.

Comments on this clonotype: As the CDR3 is not closed by the conserved phenylalanine or tryptophan, this likely results from a read error. J is TRBJ1-2 and V is TRBV7-9, with a weak D call TRBD1 (6 bases). Germline CDR1 is SEHNR and CDR2 is FQNEAQ (reference sequence). Trimming pared 5 bases from V and 4 bases from J, leaving 14 bases between. The CDR3 sequence is 14 residues long. The CDR3 region is CASSKRDTGYGYTL. CDR3 nucleotides: TGTGCCAGCAGCAAGAGGGACACAGGCTATGGCTACACCTTA.

Only one count was recorded for this clonotype. The J gene is TRBJ1-1, the V gene TRBV29-1; TRBD1 matches at 9 bases. This CDR3 is 14 amino acids long. Germline CDR1 and CDR2: SQVTM and ANQGSEA. V gave up 5 bases and J gave up 5 bases; unmatched junction bases: 9. The CDR3 loop reads CSVYRDRANTEAFF. DNA for the CDR3: TGCAGCGTTTACCGGGACAGGGCCAATACTGAAGCTTTCTTT.

This chain uses TRBV5-4 with TRBJ1-4; D is undetermined. Germline assignment: CDR1 SGHNT and CDR2 YYREEE (reference sequence). The V and J ends lost 3 bases and 5 bases respectively, with 14 bases between them. The CDR3 contains 15 residues. The CDR3 DNA is TGTGCCAGCAGCTCTGGAGGAACCGAGAATGAAAAACTGTTTTTT. This codes for CASSSGGTENEKLFF.

The chain couples TRBV7-9 to TRBJ1-2, with D hard to call. The germline gives CDR1 SEHNR, CDR2 FQNEAQ (reference sequence). The CDR3 is 13 residues long. Trimming removed 1 base from V and 7 bases from J, with 10 bases in between. This CDR3 is CASSLESLLGYTF. The CDR3 region has the DNA TGTGCCAGCAGCTTAGAAAGCTTACTTGGCTACACCTTC.

Here the CDR3 reads CASSYCSYGYTF. As DNA, the CDR3 is TGTGCCAGCAGTTATTGTTCCTATGGCTACACCTTC. The chain uses TRBV6-9 and TRBJ1-2; the D is unclear. CDR3 length: 12 amino acids. Germline V CDR1 and CDR2: MNHGY, SVAAGI. V lost 1 base to trimming and J lost 4 bases, with 4 bases between them.

The genes are TRBV6-6 and TRBJ2-2; 7 bases map to TRBD1. The CDR3 extends over 16 amino acids. J was trimmed by 3 bases and V by 6 bases; bases with no gene match: 10. From germline, CDR1 is MNHNY and CDR2 SVGAGI (reference sequence). In nucleotides, the CDR3 is TGTGCCAGCAGGCATACCGGGACAGTCTACACCGGGGAGCTGTTTTTT. Translating it yields CASRHTGTVYTGELFF.

This clonotype has more than one count but fewer than ten. The V and J genes are TRBV7-8 and TRBJ1-3; D ambiguous. CDR3 length: 16 residues. Germline CDR1 and CDR2: SGHVS and FQNEAQ. Trimming took 3 bases from V and 0 from J, leaving 12 bases between them. The CDR3 loop is CASSFGRITSGNTIYF. CDR3 sequence (DNA): TGTGCCAGCAGCTTTGGACGGATAACCTCTGGAAACACCATATATTTT. Full variable domain (rest looked up from reference TRBV7-8 and TRBJ1-3): GAGVSQSPRYKVAKRGQDVALRCDPISGHVSLFWYQQALGQGPEFLTYFQNEAQLDKSGLPSDRFFAERPEGSVSTLKIQRTQQEDSAVYLCASSFGRITSGNTIYFGEGSWLTVV.

This chain links TRBV9 with TRBJ1-4; D gene uncertain. The V gene lost 2 bases and the J gene lost 2 bases, with 16 bases spanning the gap. The CDR3 sequence is 17 residues long. The germline V gene encodes CDR1 SGDLS and CDR2 YYNGEE. The CDR3 bases are TGTGCCAGCAGCGTCTCCACCGGTTCCTGGACTAATGAAAAACTGTTTTTT. It translates to CASSVSTGSWTNEKLFF.

The CDR3 is CASSVAPQMFYEQYF. CDR3 nucleotide sequence: TGTGCCAGCAGCGTAGCCCCTCAGATGTTCTACGAGCAGTACTTC. This chain links TRBV9 with TRBJ2-7; D not resolved. The CDR3 has 15 amino acids. Per germline, CDR1 SGDLS and CDR2 YYNGEE. V was shortened by 0 bases and J by 3 bases, with 13 bases between the two germline ends.

This clonotype was observed at least ten times. The chain has TRBV7-2 and TRBJ2-1; 8 bases line up with TRBD2. CDR1 SGHTA and CDR2 FQGNSA come from the germline V gene. Trimming cost V 5 bases and J 7 bases; bases outside gene matches: 16. The CDR3 has 17 amino acids. CDR3 sequence reads: CASSPSSGRGGQNEQFF. The CDR3 DNA follows: TGTGCCAGCAGCCCGTCCAGCGGACGCGGGGGGCAGAATGAGCAGTTCTTC.

Here the CDR3 DNA reads TGTGCCAGTAGTCTCTCGACAGGGGGCTGGACTGAAGCTTTCTTT. This sequence encodes CASSLSTGGWTEAFF. The chain recombines TRBV19 with TRBJ1-1; 10 bases map to TRBD1. After removal of 5 bases from V and 5 bases from J, the junction contained 8 bases not matched to a gene. CDR1 LNHDA and CDR2 SQIVND come from the germline V gene (reference sequence). This CDR3 is built from 15 residues.

As concerns this clonotype: A much more abundant neighbour one base away suggests this may be a read error. The DNA of the CDR3 is TGTGCCAGCAGCCAAGCTGTCAAGGCCCTCTATGGCTACACCTTC. Translating gives CASSQAVKALYGYTF. The chain couples TRBV4-2 to TRBJ1-2; unclear D gene. The CDR3 consists of 15 residues. Trimming left V 1 base short and J 4 bases short, with 13 bases between. Germline V CDR1 and CDR2: LGHNA, YNFKEQ.

This clonotype was observed a handful of times. This chain uses TRBV5-4 with TRBJ1-6; TRBD1 might be the D (5 bases). Trimming took 0 bases from V and 14 from J, leaving 15 bases between them. This CDR3 comprises 14 residues. Germline CDR1 is SGHNT and CDR2 is YYREEE (reference sequence). The DNA for the CDR3 is TGTGCCAGCAGCTTGGACAGGTCCCACGGATCCCTCCACTTT. Translating it yields CASSLDRSHGSLHF.

The rearrangement uses TRBV7-2 and TRBJ2-5; no clear D. The germline V gene encodes CDR1 SGHTA and CDR2 FQGNSA. V lost 1 base and J 5 bases, leaving 11 bases between the germline ends. The CDR3 totals 14 residues. Written as DNA, the CDR3 is TGTGCCAGCAGCTTAGTGGGGATGGGGGAGACCCAGTACTTC. Residues: CASSLVGMGETQYF.

The genes are TRBV2 and TRBJ1-6; weak D call: TRBD1 (5 bases). Germline V gives CDR1 SNHLY, CDR2 FYNNEI. Trimming pared 8 bases from V and 9 bases from J, leaving 11 bases between. This CDR3 is 12 amino acids long. CDR3 nucleotides: TGTGCCAGCCGGGGGTTTGCTTCACCCCTCCACTTT. Amino acid sequence: CASRGFASPLHF.

J is TRBJ2-3 and V is TRBV6-5; possibly TRBD2 for D (6 bases). The ends were cut back, 7 bases at V and 1 base at J, with 15 bases in the middle. Germline lookup yields CDR1 MNHEY and CDR2 SVGAGI. The CDR3 is made up of 15 amino acids. The CDR3 nucleotides are TGTGCCAGCAATTCCGGCGGGGCCCGCACAGATACGCAGTATTTT. It translates to CASNSGGARTDTQYF.

This clonotype was seen a handful of times. The V gene is TRBV15, the J gene TRBJ1-1; the D is unclear. The CDR3 sequence is 14 residues long. Per germline, CDR1 LNHNV and CDR2 YYDKDF (reference sequence). V gave up 2 bases and J gave up 4 bases, with 11 bases separating them. CDR3: CATSRSPLGTEAFF. CDR3 DNA: TGTGCCACCAGCAGATCCCCGCTCGGCACTGAAGCTTTCTTT.

Remarks on this clonotype: A much larger clone differs by one base, so this may be a read error. This rearrangement joins TRBV7-2 to TRBJ1-5; D uncertain. CDR1 and CDR2 (germline): SGHTA, FQGNSA. V lost 4 bases, J lost 0 bases, and 13 bases lay in between. The CDR3 length is 16 residues. CDR3 coding DNA: TGTGCCAGCAGCTGGGCGGCAGCTAGTAGCAATCAGCCCCAGCATTTT. Protein sequence: CASSWAAASSNQPQHF.

This clonotype was detected many times. The chain has TRBV7-9 and TRBJ2-2, with D unresolved. The V end was cut by 5 bases, the J end by 4 bases, with 11 bases between. The germline gives CDR1 SEHNR, CDR2 FQNEAQ (reference sequence). The CDR3 covers 14 residues. The CDR3 DNA follows: TGTGCCAGCAGCCCCCGGGCAAGCACCGGGGAGCTGTTTTTT. Translation gives CASSPRASTGELFF.